These T cell receptor beta chains were read from a single sample in a study of CD8 T cells in ankylosing spondylitis. TCRdb analysed the 5' RACE reads with MiXCR anew, one entry per CDR3 protein. Of some 130,000 distinct CDR3 sequences listed, 7% to 10% are singletons. Sample: synovial fluid, either unsorted or a sorted T cell fraction (not recorded which). The receptors derive from a male donor with ankylosing spondylitis. Each CDR3 is given with its conserved first and last residue. Each record gives: V gene, clone size, CDR3 length, D gene, J gene, CDR3 protein, CDR3 DNA. D genes are given only for firm matches. Expanded clones are given a class, and other clones once, few, many or no size at all.

v_gene: TRBV4-3
abundance: .
len: 12
d_gene: .
j_gene: TRBJ2-7
CDR3aa: CASSFGQYEQYF
CDR3nt: TGCGCCAGCAGCTTTGGACAGTACGAGCAGTACTTC

v_gene: TRBV7-3
abundance: .
len: 13
d_gene: .
j_gene: TRBJ2-1
CDR3aa: CASSLTGNNEQFF
CDR3nt: TGTGCCAGCAGCTTAACGGGGAACAATGAGCAGTTCTTC

v_gene: TRBV11-3
abundance: many
len: 15
d_gene: TRBD1
j_gene: TRBJ2-3
CDR3aa: CASSLQGTGTDTQYF
CDR3nt: TGTGCCAGCAGCTTACAGGGGACAGGGACAGATACGCAGTATTTT

v_gene: TRBV6-1
abundance: many
len: 14
d_gene: .
j_gene: TRBJ1-4
CDR3aa: CASSQMSTNEKLFF
CDR3nt: TGTGCCAGCAGTCAGATGTCAACTAATGAAAAACTGTTTTTT

v_gene: TRBV6-1
abundance: many
len: 18
d_gene: TRBD1
j_gene: TRBJ1-2
CDR3aa: CASIPDRDRFIRGYGYTF
CDR3nt: TGTGCCAGCATCCCGGACCGGGACAGGTTTATACGTGGCTATGGCTACACCTTC

v_gene: TRBV12-3/TRBV12-4
abundance: many
len: 14
d_gene: .
j_gene: TRBJ1-5
CDR3aa: CASSFRGGNQPQHF
CDR3nt: TGTGCCAGCAGTTTCAGGGGTGGCAATCAGCCCCAGCATTTT

v_gene: TRBV20-1
abundance: .
len: 15
d_gene: .
j_gene: TRBJ2-6
CDR3aa: CSAYPGYDGANVLTF
CDR3nt: TGCAGTGCTTACCCAGGGTACGACGGGGCCAACGTCCTGACTTTC

v_gene: TRBV2
abundance: .
len: 14
d_gene: TRBD1
j_gene: TRBJ2-7
CDR3aa: CASSGTGSSYEQYF
CDR3nt: TGTGCCAGCAGTGGGACAGGGAGCTCCTACGAGCAGTACTTC

v_gene: TRBV7-6
abundance: .
len: 14
d_gene: .
j_gene: TRBJ2-3
CDR3aa: CASSKSGSTDTQYF
CDR3nt: TGTGCCAGCAGCAAAAGCGGTAGCACAGATACGCAGTATTTT

v_gene: TRBV11-2
abundance: .
len: 14
d_gene: .
j_gene: TRBJ1-2
CDR3aa: CASSLVLEGTGYTF
CDR3nt: TGTGCCAGCAGCTTAGTCTTGGAGGGAACGGGCTACACCTTC

v_gene: TRBV6-2/TRBV6-3
abundance: few
len: 19
d_gene: TRBD1
j_gene: TRBJ2-5
CDR3aa: CASSYPLTGDVDMQETQYF
CDR3nt: TGTGCCAGCAGTTACCCGTTGACAGGGGACGTGGACATGCAAGAGACCCAGTACTTC

v_gene: TRBV7-9
abundance: .
len: 13
d_gene: .
j_gene: TRBJ2-5
CDR3aa: CASSKQVQETQYF
CDR3nt: TGTGCCAGCAGTAAACAGGTTCAAGAGACCCAGTACTTC

v_gene: TRBV7-2
abundance: .
len: 13
d_gene: .
j_gene: TRBJ1-6
CDR3aa: CASSPWPDSPLHF
CDR3nt: TGTGCCAGCAGCCCCTGGCCCGATTCACCCCTCCACTTT

v_gene: TRBV18
abundance: many
len: 13
d_gene: .
j_gene: TRBJ2-1
CDR3aa: CASSRTERVEQFF
CDR3nt: TGTGCCAGCTCACGGACAGAAAGGGTAGAGCAGTTCTTC

v_gene: TRBV7-2
abundance: many
len: 13
d_gene: .
j_gene: TRBJ1-2
CDR3aa: CASSPGRAYGYTF
CDR3nt: TGTGCCAGCAGCCCCGGCAGGGCCTATGGCTACACCTTC

v_gene: TRBV5-1
abundance: many
len: 16
d_gene: .
j_gene: TRBJ2-1
CDR3aa: CASSSRGGSSYNEQFF
CDR3nt: TGCGCCAGCAGCTCGAGGGGGGGCAGCTCCTACAATGAGCAGTTCTTC

v_gene: TRBV5-1
abundance: many
len: 17
d_gene: TRBD2
j_gene: TRBJ2-3
CDR3aa: CASSWAPLAGNTDTQYF
CDR3nt: TGCGCCAGCAGCTGGGCCCCTCTAGCGGGGAACACAGATACGCAGTATTTT

v_gene: TRBV9
abundance: many
len: 17
d_gene: TRBD2
j_gene: TRBJ2-1
CDR3aa: CASSVSGTSGSWDEQFF
CDR3nt: TGTGCCAGCAGCGTATCCGGGACTAGCGGGAGTTGGGATGAGCAGTTCTTC

v_gene: TRBV20-1
abundance: .
len: 12
d_gene: .
j_gene: TRBJ2-7
CDR3aa: CSAYDSSYEQYF
CDR3nt: TGCAGTGCTTATGACAGCTCCTACGAGCAGTACTTC

v_gene: TRBV5-4
abundance: few
len: 15
d_gene: .
j_gene: TRBJ2-5
CDR3aa: CASSSQDSIQETQYF
CDR3nt: TGTGCCAGCAGCTCACAAGACAGTATACAAGAGACCCAGTACTTC

v_gene: TRBV10-2
abundance: .
len: 15
d_gene: TRBD1
j_gene: TRBJ1-2
CDR3aa: CASSEFLDRAYGYTF
CDR3nt: TGCGCCAGCAGTGAGTTTCTGGACAGGGCTTATGGCTACACCTTC

v_gene: TRBV11-2
abundance: .
len: 15
d_gene: .
j_gene: TRBJ1-1
CDR3aa: CASSLAGGRNNEAFF
CDR3nt: TGTGCCAGCAGCTTAGCCGGAGGGCGGAACAATGAAGCTTTCTTT

v_gene: TRBV5-1
abundance: many
len: 16
d_gene: .
j_gene: TRBJ2-1
CDR3aa: CASSTIPGAQDNEQFF
CDR3nt: TGCGCCAGCAGCACAATTCCAGGGGCCCAGGACAATGAGCAGTTCTTC

v_gene: TRBV6-5
abundance: many
len: 13
d_gene: .
j_gene: TRBJ2-1
CDR3aa: CASRYGANNEQFF
CDR3nt: TGTGCCAGCAGATACGGGGCAAACAATGAGCAGTTCTTC

v_gene: TRBV12-3/TRBV12-4
abundance: .
len: 14
d_gene: .
j_gene: TRBJ1-1
CDR3aa: CASTPTSMNTEAFF
CDR3nt: TGTGCCAGCACCCCGACAAGTATGAACACTGAAGCTTTCTTT

v_gene: TRBV7-2
abundance: many
len: 14
d_gene: .
j_gene: TRBJ2-5
CDR3aa: CASSLTGWRETQYF
CDR3nt: TGTGCCAGCAGCCTCACAGGGTGGCGAGAGACCCAGTACTTC

v_gene: TRBV7-2
abundance: many
len: 15
d_gene: .
j_gene: TRBJ2-7
CDR3aa: CASSQGGLSTYEQYF
CDR3nt: TGTGCCAGCAGCCAAGGTGGGCTTTCCACTTACGAGCAGTACTTC

v_gene: TRBV27
abundance: many
len: 17
d_gene: .
j_gene: TRBJ2-7
CDR3aa: CASSLKPPGPIQYEQYF
CDR3nt: TGTGCCAGCAGTTTAAAGCCGCCGGGACCCATACAATACGAGCAGTACTTC

v_gene: TRBV7-2
abundance: .
len: 14
d_gene: .
j_gene: TRBJ1-3
CDR3aa: CASNLQGSGNTIYF
CDR3nt: TGTGCCAGCAACCTACAGGGTAGTGGAAACACCATATATTTT

v_gene: TRBV29-1
abundance: .
len: 15
d_gene: .
j_gene: TRBJ1-2
CDR3aa: CSVEMRGGGVYGYTF
CDR3nt: TGCAGCGTTGAAATGAGAGGAGGGGGTGTCTATGGCTACACCTTC

v_gene: TRBV5-4
abundance: .
len: 13
d_gene: TRBD1
j_gene: TRBJ2-1
CDR3aa: CASSYAGGNEQFF
CDR3nt: TGTGCCAGCAGTTATGCAGGGGGCAATGAGCAGTTCTTC

v_gene: TRBV21-1
abundance: .
len: 12
d_gene: .
j_gene: TRBJ1-1
CDR3aa: CARIDRVGEAFF
CDR3nt: TGTGCCAGGATCGACAGGGTTGGTGAAGCTTTCTTT

v_gene: TRBV4-3
abundance: many
len: 14
d_gene: .
j_gene: TRBJ2-1
CDR3aa: CASSQVGSRNEQFF
CDR3nt: TGCGCCAGCAGCCAAGTGGGAAGTAGGAATGAGCAGTTCTTC

v_gene: TRBV6-1
abundance: many
len: 16
d_gene: TRBD2
j_gene: TRBJ2-5
CDR3aa: CASSISSGGAQETQYF
CDR3nt: TGTGCCAGCAGTATCTCTAGCGGGGGGGCCCAAGAGACCCAGTACTTC

v_gene: TRBV28
abundance: many
len: 12
d_gene: .
j_gene: TRBJ2-1
CDR3aa: CASRTAPNEQFF
CDR3nt: TGTGCCAGCAGAACTGCCCCAAATGAGCAGTTCTTC

v_gene: TRBV5-1
abundance: many
len: 14
d_gene: .
j_gene: TRBJ2-3
CDR3aa: CASSLARFTDTQYF
CDR3nt: TGCGCCAGCAGCTTGGCTAGGTTCACAGATACGCAGTATTTT

v_gene: TRBV4-3
abundance: many
len: 16
d_gene: .
j_gene: TRBJ2-7
CDR3aa: CASSQDVTGSSYEQYF
CDR3nt: TGCGCCAGCAGCCAAGATGTGACAGGTTCTTCCTACGAGCAGTACTTC